The 13 T cell receptor beta chains given below trace back to one sample, sequenced in a study of shared clonotypes between healthy human individuals (TCRdb year 2020). The library came from the immunoSEQ multiplex PCR assay. Imported from immuneACCESS, the table was reduced by TCRdb to in-frame sequences with V and J called. These copies leave out some clones; in studies compared against another copy, an unresolved V gene accounts for under half, and the cause of the remainder is not known. Across this sample there are roughly 2.6 million clones, with around nine tenths seen only once. The leading ten clones occupy around 0.14% of the sample. Sequenced input: naive CD4+ T cells sorted from blood. Interpreted using the paper, the cell subset or site label stands for: CD45RA+ positively selected. The origin of the receptors is a man aged 18 to 29 in good health.

This rearrangement joins TRBV30 to TRBJ1-3; D is unresolved. The V end was cut by 2 bases, the J end by 4 bases, with 12 bases between. The CDR3 has 14 amino acids. In germline, CDR1 is GTSNPN, CDR2 SVGIG (reference sequence). CDR3 DNA: TGTGCCTGGAGTCAATCCAGGAAGGGAAACACCATATATTTT. Its protein product is CAWSQSRKGNTIYF.

This chain connects TRBV5-1 to TRBJ1-3, with 8 nucleotides matching TRBD1. The CDR3 covers 17 residues. Germline V gene lookup returns CDR1 SGHRS and CDR2 YFSETQ. The junction had 5 bases not matched to a gene; V was cut back by 0 bases and J by 0 bases. The CDR3 DNA sequence: TGCGCCAGCAGCTTGGGGGCAGGGGGCAACTCTGGAAACACCATATATTTT. This codes for CASSLGAGGNSGNTIYF.

The chain carries TRBV19 and TRBJ1-1, with 7 bases fitting TRBD1. Germline-derived CDR1 and CDR2 are LNHDA and SQIVND (reference sequence). With 8 bases clipped from V and 1 base from J, the junction kept 7 bases outside the gene matches. The CDR3 length is 14 residues. CDR3 sequence reads: CASLSDRRNTEAFF. Written as DNA, the CDR3 is TGTGCCAGTCTTTCGGACAGGAGGAACACTGAAGCTTTCTTT.

The chain uses TRBV7-2 and TRBJ1-4; D is unresolved. The CDR3 has 13 amino acids. V lost 5 bases to trimming and J lost 11 bases, with 15 bases between them. Germline assignment: CDR1 SGHTA and CDR2 FQGNSA. The CDR3 spells CASSRNLGGKLFF. CDR3 sequence (DNA): TGTGCCAGCAGCCGAAACTTGGGAGGTAAACTGTTTTTT.

This clone was seen a single time. This chain uses TRBV7-9 with TRBJ2-1; 12 nucleotides agree with TRBD2. V dropped 5 bases and J dropped 7; count of bases not matched to a gene: 12. This CDR3 has 17 amino acids. Per germline, CDR1 SEHNR and CDR2 FQNEAQ (reference sequence). The CDR3 coding sequence is TGTGCCAGCAGCCGTAGACCTAGCGGGAGGGCCGAAAATGAGCAGTTCTTC. It codes for CASSRRPSGRAENEQFF.

J is TRBJ1-5 and V is TRBV7-8, with a tentative D call TRBD1 (6 bases). CDR1 is SGHVS and CDR2 is FQNEAQ in the germline V gene. CDR3 size: 17 residues. Trimming took off 5 bases at V and 0 bases at J, with 17 bases between the two ends. The DNA for the CDR3 is TGTGCCAGCAGCGCTAACAGGGACCCGCTTAGCAATCAGCCCCAGCATTTT. Translation gives CASSANRDPLSNQPQHF.

V is TRBV2 and J is TRBJ2-1; 13 bases agree with TRBD2. Trimming cost V 4 bases and J 7 bases; bases outside gene matches: 7. Germline CDR1 reads SNHLY; CDR2 reads FYNNEI. The CDR3 runs 16 residues. The CDR3 is CASSGTSGGLGNEQFF. CDR3 nucleotides: TGTGCCAGCAGTGGGACTAGCGGGGGATTGGGGAATGAGCAGTTCTTC.

This sequence joins TRBV6-6 and TRBJ1-5; a weak D match, TRBD1 (5 bases). CDR1 is MNHNY and CDR2 is SVGAGI in the germline V gene (reference sequence). The CDR3 runs 12 residues. V gave up 9 bases and J gave up 6 bases, with 12 bases separating them. CDR3 loop: CASNQGPQPQHF. CDR3 in DNA: TGTGCCAGTAACCAGGGTCCTCAGCCCCAGCATTTT.

This rearrangement joins TRBV7-2 to TRBJ1-2, with 7 bases identical to TRBD1. After removal of 4 bases from V and 10 bases from J, the junction contained 9 bases not matched to a gene. This CDR3 region has 13 residues. Germline CDR1 and CDR2: SGHTA and FQGNSA. CDR3: CASSSRTGGNYTF. The CDR3 DNA follows: TGTGCCAGCAGCTCCCGGACAGGCGGAAACTACACCTTC.

The chain carries TRBV7-9 and TRBJ2-1, with 7 bases aligning to TRBD1. Germline V gene lookup returns CDR1 SEHNR and CDR2 FQNEAQ (reference sequence). V lost 5 bases, J lost 0 bases, and 7 bases stayed unmatched. The length of the CDR3 is 16 residues. CDR3 sequence: CASSLKTGASYNEQFF. In DNA form, the CDR3 reads TGTGCCAGCAGCCTCAAAACAGGGGCCTCCTACAATGAGCAGTTCTTC.

The V and J genes are TRBV9 and TRBJ2-5; 9 bases are shared with TRBD1. There are 13 residues in the CDR3. V shed 3 bases and J 6 bases; nucleotides not matched to a gene: 3. Germline CDR1 is SGDLS and CDR2 is YYNGEE. The DNA of the CDR3 is TGTGCCAGCAGCGAGGGACAGGGTCAGACCCAGTACTTC. Residues: CASSEGQGQTQYF.

The chain recombines TRBV10-3 with TRBJ2-1; 10 bases line up with TRBD2. V gave up 6 bases and J gave up 4 bases; unmatched junction bases: 6. Germline CDR1 ENHRY, CDR2 SYGVKD. The CDR3 totals 15 residues. The CDR3 loop is CAIRTSGRGYNEQFF. The CDR3 DNA follows: TGTGCCATCAGGACTAGCGGGCGAGGATACAATGAGCAGTTCTTC.

J is TRBJ2-2 and V is TRBV2; a possible D gene is TRBD1 (6 bases). The CDR3 consists of 16 residues. V lost 4 bases and J 0 bases, leaving 12 bases between the germline ends. Germline lookup yields CDR1 SNHLY and CDR2 FYNNEI. The CDR3 reads CASSAQGWANTGELFF. The CDR3 nucleotides are TGTGCCAGCAGTGCACAGGGATGGGCGAACACCGGGGAGCTGTTTTTT.